Presented here are 29 T cell receptor beta chains from one specimen sequenced in a study of somatic mutations in cytotoxic T cells in rheumatoid arthritis. Only in-frame clones appear in the TCRdb table, and some are missing; sequencing was by immunoSEQ multiplex PCR. The sample has 17,000 or so clones, 75% to 90% seen once. The material sequenced was CD8+ T cells sorted from blood. Receptors were obtained from a woman aged 40 to 49 with rheumatoid arthritis.

The J gene is TRBJ2-7, the V gene TRBV5-1; 9 bases agree with TRBD1. The germline V gene has CDR1 SGHRS and CDR2 YFSETQ. V was clipped by 4 bases and J by 7 bases; unmatched bases: 18. The CDR3 is 17 residues long. The CDR3, as DNA: TGCGCCAGCAGCCCTATACACTCGGGACAGGGAGGTTGGGAGCAGTACTTC. It encodes CASSPIHSGQGGWEQYF.

The chain combines TRBV7-7 with TRBJ1-4; D is unclear. V lost 1 base, J lost 8 bases, and 14 bases lay in between. Germline CDR1 and CDR2: SSHAT and FNYEAQ (reference sequence). The CDR3 covers 15 residues. CDR3 in DNA: TGTGCCAGCAGCTTAGAGAGGGAAGGAAGGGAAAAACTGTTTTTT. It is translated as CASSLEREGREKLFF. The entire variable domain, with the rest obtained from reference TRBV7-7 and TRBJ1-4, is as follows: GAGVSQSPRYKVTKRGQDVTLRCDPISSHATLYWYQQALGQGPEFLTYFNYEAQPDKSGLPSDRFSAERPEGSISTLTIQRTEQRDSAMYRCASSLEREGREKLFFGSGTQLSVL.

This chain links TRBV7-9 with TRBJ2-1; TRBD1 might be the D (6 bases). Germline assignment: CDR1 SEHNR and CDR2 FQNEAQ (reference sequence). The CDR3 spans 12 residues. Trimming left V 6 bases short and J 10 bases short, with 13 bases between. Here the CDR3 reads CASSYGGLEQFF. The DNA of the CDR3 is TGTGCCAGCAGTTATGGGGGCCTCGAGCAGTTCTTC.

The chain uses TRBV5-6 and TRBJ1-5, with 9 bases fitting TRBD1. The junction had 4 bases not matched to a gene; V was cut back by 0 bases and J by 6 bases. Germline V lookup: CDR1 SGHDT, CDR2 YYEEEE. The CDR3 runs to 15 residues. DNA for the CDR3: TGTGCCAGCAGCTTGGGGACAGGGGTTGGTCAGCCCCAGCATTTT. The encoded protein is CASSLGTGVGQPQHF.

This clone was observed a handful of times. This chain links TRBV30 with TRBJ1-5; maybe TRBD1 (5 bases). CDR1 is GTSNPN and CDR2 is SVGIG in the germline V gene (reference sequence). CDR3 length: 15 amino acids. The V gene lost 1 base and the J gene lost 2 bases, with 12 bases spanning the gap. The CDR3 DNA follows: TGTGCCTGGAGTGGCAGGGAAAGAGGCAATCAGCCCCAGCATTTT. Its protein product is CAWSGRERGNQPQHF. The whole variable domain, remainder taken from reference TRBV30 and TRBJ1-5, is SQTIHQWPATLVQPVGSPLSLECTVEGTSNPNLYWYRQAAGRGLQLLFYSVGIGQISSEVPQNLSASRPQDRQFILSSKKLLLSDSGFYLCAWSGRERGNQPQHFGDGTRLSIL.

The rearrangement uses TRBV29-1 and TRBJ1-2, with TRBD1 matching over 7 bases. The germline CDR1 and CDR2 sequences are SQVTM and ANQGSEA. This CDR3 region has 13 residues. Trimming took 2 bases from V and 8 from J; bases not matched to a gene: 8. The CDR3 nucleotides read TGCAGCGTTGAAAAAGGGGGCGCGGAGGGCTACACCTTC. Protein sequence: CSVEKGGAEGYTF. Complete variable domain (other parts from reference TRBV29-1 and TRBJ1-2): SAVISQKPSRDICQRGTSLTIQCQVDSQVTMMFWYRQQPGQSLTLIATANQGSEATYESGFVIDKFPISRPNLTFSTLTVSNMSPEDSSIYLCSVEKGGAEGYTFGSGTRLTVV.

This clone was recorded a few times. V and J are TRBV9 and TRBJ1-2; possible D gene TRBD1, 5 bases. Trimming pared 2 bases from V and 8 bases from J, leaving 13 bases between. CDR3 length: 13 amino acids. Germline CDR1 is SGDLS and CDR2 is YYNGEE. The CDR3 region is CASSVSGGEGYTF. The CDR3 coding sequence is TGTGCCAGCAGCGTTAGCGGAGGGGAAGGCTACACCTTC.

The V gene is TRBV15, the J gene TRBJ2-5; no reliable D call. The DNA end is a closer match to TRBJ2-7, so the J assignment may be wrong. CDR3 length equals 12 residues. Germline assignment: CDR1 LNHNV and CDR2 YYDKDF (reference sequence). The CDR3 coding sequence is TGTGCCACCAGCAAGTATGGAGACGAGCAGTACTTC. Its protein is CATSKYGDEQYF.

Remarks on this clone: An end of the junction does not agree with germline; a read error may underlie this. The rearrangement joins TRBV19 to TRBJ1-6; D is undetermined. The CDR3 totals 11 residues. Per the germline V gene, CDR1 is LNHDA and CDR2 is SQIVND (reference sequence). CDR3 DNA sequence: TGCCCCAACTTTCCCCCGGTACCCCTCCACTTT. Its protein product is CPNFPPVPLHF.

Comment on this clone: Mismatch with germline at one junction end may stem from a read error. J is TRBJ2-5 and V is TRBV7-9; no definite D call. CDR3 length equals 8 residues. Germline CDR1 and CDR2: SEHNR and FQNEAQ (reference sequence). DNA of the CDR3: TGTGCCAGCAGCCCCAATCACTTC. This translates into CASSPNHF.

This chain connects TRBV7-6 to TRBJ2-7; TRBD1 is a possible D gene (5 bases). Trimming took off 4 bases at V and 3 bases at J, with 10 bases between the two ends. CDR3 size: 13 residues. Germline CDR1 SGHVS, CDR2 FNYEAQ. CDR3: CASSSGPNYEQYF. The CDR3 DNA follows: TGTGCCAGCAGCTCAGGGCCTAACTACGAGCAGTACTTC.

This clone was observed a single time. V gene TRBV19 combines with J gene TRBJ1-2, with 8 bases lining up with TRBD1. V shed 7 bases, J shed 8 bases, and the junction held 12 bases outside the gene matches. This CDR3 region has 14 residues. Germline V gives CDR1 LNHDA, CDR2 SQIVND (reference sequence). This CDR3 reads CASTPQGVPFGYTF. The CDR3 nucleotides are TGTGCCAGTACCCCACAGGGGGTACCATTCGGCTACACCTTC.

The chain has TRBV11-2 and TRBJ2-1; D unresolved. Germline V gene lookup returns CDR1 SGHAT and CDR2 FQNNGV. Trimming removed 5 bases from V and 9 bases from J, with 14 bases in between. The CDR3 sequence is 13 residues long. CDR3 sequence: CASSAAGAGEQFF. The DNA for the CDR3 is TGTGCCAGCAGCGCCGCTGGTGCCGGTGAGCAGTTCTTC.

The J gene is TRBJ2-4, the V gene TRBV9; 7 positions match TRBD2. CDR1 is SGDLS, CDR2 YYNGEE, per germline. V lost 0 bases, J lost 2 bases, and 2 bases stayed unmatched. This CDR3 is 15 amino acids long. In DNA form, the CDR3 reads TGTGCCAGCAGCGTAGGGGGGGGAACCAAAAACATTCAGTACTTC. Its translation: CASSVGGGTKNIQYF.

This sequence joins TRBV9 and TRBJ2-2; the match to TRBD1 covers 9 bases. The germline CDR1 and CDR2 sequences are SGDLS and YYNGEE. This CDR3 region has 16 residues. Trimming removed 0 bases from V and 3 bases from J; junction bases left unmatched: 3. The CDR3 nucleotides read TGTGCCAGCAGCGTAGCCCGGACAGGGGACACCGGGGAGCTGTTTTTT. It encodes CASSVARTGDTGELFF.

This clone was counted a few times. The J gene is TRBJ2-1, the V gene TRBV9; D remains unclear. Trimming cost V 0 bases and J 6 bases, with 16 bases left between them. The CDR3 is made up of 16 amino acids. Germline CDR1 is SGDLS and CDR2 is YYNGEE. CDR3 sequence (DNA): TGTGCCAGCAGCGTAGGAGTGAGCGCGATGCCCAATGAGCAGTTCTTC. Protein product: CASSVGVSAMPNEQFF. Variable domain in full (rest from reference TRBV9 and TRBJ2-1): DSGVTQTPKHLITATGQRVTLRCSPRSGDLSVYWYQQSLDQGLQFLIQYYNGEERAKGNILERFSAQQFPDLHSELNLSSLELGDSALYFCASSVGVSAMPNEQFFGPGTRLTVL.

The rearrangement links TRBV6-1 to TRBJ2-1, with TRBD2 identical over 10 bases. The CDR3 loop spans 15 amino acids. The germline CDR1 and CDR2 sequences are MNHNS and SASEGT. V trimming: 5 bases; J trimming: 4 bases; junction bases outside the gene matches: 5. The CDR3 sequence: CASSTGTSVYNEQFF. CDR3 bases: TGTGCCAGCAGTACCGGGACTAGCGTGTACAATGAGCAGTTCTTC.

J is TRBJ2-7 and V is TRBV2; 12 bases are a match to TRBD1. Germline V CDR1 and CDR2: SNHLY, FYNNEI. The CDR3 contains 15 residues. Germline trimming cut 6 bases from V and 5 bases from J; bases unmatched to any gene: 8. The CDR3 nucleotides read TGTGCCAGCAGCGACGGGACAGGGGGCTGGAACGAGCAGTACTTC. Its protein product is CASSDGTGGWNEQYF.

The J gene is TRBJ2-7, the V gene TRBV7-6; the match to TRBD1 covers 7 bases. Germline loops: CDR1 SGHVS, CDR2 FNYEAQ. J gave up 3 bases and V 1 base, and 12 bases lay outside the gene matches. This CDR3 spans 17 amino acids. The CDR3 bases are TGTGCCAGCAGCTTAGGTTGGGGAGACAGGGAAGGCTACGAGCAGTACTTC. The encoded protein is CASSLGWGDREGYEQYF.

The chain joins TRBV7-8 to TRBJ2-5; possible D gene TRBD1, 6 bases. The germline CDR1 and CDR2 sequences are SGHVS and FQNEAQ. Trimming removed 5 bases at V and 5 bases at J, with 15 bases between. This CDR3 spans 14 amino acids. The DNA for the CDR3 is TGTGCCAGCAGCCAAGTAGGGGGTGGGGAGACCCAGTACTTC. It yields the protein CASSQVGGGETQYF.

V is TRBV7-6 and J is TRBJ2-3; 9 bases match TRBD2. Germline V lookup: CDR1 SGHVS, CDR2 FNYEAQ. This CDR3 region has 16 residues. V was clipped by 5 bases and J by 0 bases; unmatched bases: 6. The CDR3 coding sequence is TGTGCCAGCAGCCCTAGCGGGGTTACTAGCACAGATACGCAGTATTTT. It yields the protein CASSPSGVTSTDTQYF.

The V and J genes are TRBV5-6 and TRBJ2-7, with TRBD1 identical over 8 bases. The CDR3 has 14 amino acids. The junction had 2 bases not matched to a gene; V was cut back by 0 bases and J by 3 bases. Germline assignment: CDR1 SGHDT and CDR2 YYEEEE. For the CDR3, the DNA is TGTGCCAGCAGCTTGGGCAGGGGGCTCTACGAGCAGTACTTC. As protein: CASSLGRGLYEQYF.

The genes are TRBV19 and TRBJ2-2; TRBD2 matches at 7 bases. Per the germline V gene, CDR1 is LNHDA and CDR2 is SQIVND (reference sequence). The CDR3 is 14 amino acids. V trimming: 5 bases; J trimming: 6 bases; junction bases outside the gene matches: 6. The CDR3 loop is CASSSSGGSGELFF. The CDR3 DNA reads as TGTGCCAGTAGTTCCTCGGGGGGATCCGGGGAGCTGTTTTTT.

The J gene is TRBJ2-2, the V gene TRBV6-5; D is ambiguous. With 7 bases removed from V and 1 base from J, the gap between germline ends came to 4 bases. This CDR3 contains 12 residues. Germline V gives CDR1 MNHEY, CDR2 SVGAGI. The CDR3 spells CASTMNTGELFF. Written as DNA, the CDR3 is TGTGCCAGCACTATGAACACCGGGGAGCTGTTTTTT.

The chain carries TRBV30 and TRBJ1-1, with D perhaps TRBD1 (6 bases). V was pared by 7 bases and J by 1 base, with 7 bases between. The CDR3 is made up of 11 amino acids. Germline values: CDR1 GTSNPN, CDR2 SVGIG (reference sequence). In DNA, the CDR3 is TGTGCCTCACAGGGGAACACTGAAGCTTTCTTT. Residues: CASQGNTEAFF.

The chain joins TRBV9 to TRBJ1-5; TRBD1 agrees at 7 bases. Germline V gives CDR1 SGDLS, CDR2 YYNGEE. The CDR3 is 16 amino acids. J lost 6 bases, V lost 5 bases, and 14 bases had no gene match. The CDR3 sequence: CASSNATDRDGQPQHF. The DNA for the CDR3 is TGTGCCAGCAGTAACGCCACCGACAGGGACGGTCAGCCCCAGCATTTT.

This sequence joins TRBV14 and TRBJ2-7; D remains unclear. The CDR3 runs to 14 residues. Germline CDR1 reads SGHDN; CDR2 reads FVKESK. Trimming removed 1 base from V and 4 bases from J, with 11 bases in between. CDR3 in amino acids: CASSQVLWAYEQYF. CDR3 in DNA: TGTGCCAGCAGCCAAGTCCTCTGGGCGTACGAGCAGTACTTC.

The genes are TRBV30 and TRBJ2-7; D possibly corresponds to TRBD2 (6 bases). The CDR3 is 13 amino acids. The V gene lost 2 bases and the J gene lost 6 bases, with 14 bases spanning the gap. CDR1 is GTSNPN, CDR2 SVGIG, per germline (reference sequence). Here the CDR3 DNA reads TGTGCCTGGAGTTGGGACTTCGCCGGCGAGCAGTACTTC. The encoded protein is CAWSWDFAGEQYF.

V and J are TRBV5-4 and TRBJ1-2, with D uncertain. The CDR3 length is 14 residues. In germline, CDR1 is SGHNT, CDR2 YYREEE (reference sequence). The ends were cut back, 4 bases at V and 1 base at J, with 11 bases in the middle. This CDR3 reads CASSPEGYNYGYTF. The DNA of the CDR3 is TGTGCCAGCAGCCCGGAGGGTTATAACTATGGCTACACCTTC.